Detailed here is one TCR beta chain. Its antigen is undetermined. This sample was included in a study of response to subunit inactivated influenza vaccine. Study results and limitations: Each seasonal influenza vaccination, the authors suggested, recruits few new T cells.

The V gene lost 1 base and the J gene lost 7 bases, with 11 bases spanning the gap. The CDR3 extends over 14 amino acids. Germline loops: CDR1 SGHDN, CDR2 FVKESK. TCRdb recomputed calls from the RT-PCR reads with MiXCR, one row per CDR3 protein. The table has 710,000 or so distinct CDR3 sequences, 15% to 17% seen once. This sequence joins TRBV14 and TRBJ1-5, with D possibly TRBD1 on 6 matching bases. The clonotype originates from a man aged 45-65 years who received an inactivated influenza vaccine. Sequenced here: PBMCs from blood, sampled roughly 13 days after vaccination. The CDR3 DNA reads TGTGCCAGCAGCCAAGGGGGGGGGCGCCAGCCCCAGCATTTT. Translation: CASSQGGGRQPQHF.